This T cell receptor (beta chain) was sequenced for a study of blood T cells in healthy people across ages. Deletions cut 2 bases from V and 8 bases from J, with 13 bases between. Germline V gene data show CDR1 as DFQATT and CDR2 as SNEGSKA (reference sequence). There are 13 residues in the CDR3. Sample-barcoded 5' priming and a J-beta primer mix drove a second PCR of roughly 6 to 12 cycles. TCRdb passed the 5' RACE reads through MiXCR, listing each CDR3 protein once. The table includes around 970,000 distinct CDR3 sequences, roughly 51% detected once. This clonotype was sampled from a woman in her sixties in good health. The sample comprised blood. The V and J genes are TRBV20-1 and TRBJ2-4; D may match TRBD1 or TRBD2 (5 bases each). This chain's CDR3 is CSARSPGLDIQYF. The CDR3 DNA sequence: TGCAGTGCTAGATCGCCGGGGCTGGACATTCAGTACTTC.